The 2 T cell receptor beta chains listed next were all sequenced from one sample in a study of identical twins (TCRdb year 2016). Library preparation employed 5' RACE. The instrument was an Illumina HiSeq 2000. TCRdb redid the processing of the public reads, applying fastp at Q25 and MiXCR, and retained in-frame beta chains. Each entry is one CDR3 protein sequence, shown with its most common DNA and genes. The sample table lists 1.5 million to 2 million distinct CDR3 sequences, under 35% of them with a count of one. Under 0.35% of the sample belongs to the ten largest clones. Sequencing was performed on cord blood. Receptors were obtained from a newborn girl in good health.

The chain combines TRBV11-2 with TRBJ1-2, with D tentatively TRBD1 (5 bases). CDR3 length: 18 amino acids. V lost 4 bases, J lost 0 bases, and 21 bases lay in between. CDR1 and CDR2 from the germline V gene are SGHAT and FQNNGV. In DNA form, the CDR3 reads TGTGCCAGCAGCTCGACACGGGGCGTCCTTCTCGCTAACTATGGCTACACCTTC. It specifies CASSSTRGVLLANYGYTF.

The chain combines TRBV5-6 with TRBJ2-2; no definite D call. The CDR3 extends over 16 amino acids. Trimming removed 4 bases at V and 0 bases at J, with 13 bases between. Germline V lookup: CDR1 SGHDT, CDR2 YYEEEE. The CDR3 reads CASSDTLNTNTGELFF. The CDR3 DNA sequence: TGTGCCAGCAGCGACACCCTGAACACGAACACCGGGGAGCTGTTTTTT.